One and the same sample provided the 27 T cell receptor beta chains below, sequenced in a study of memory CD4+ T cells and cytomegalovirus serostatus. Clones were sequenced by immunoSEQ multiplex PCR, and TCRdb holds only the in-frame ones, with some missing. The profile covers about 41,000 clones, with about 76% appearing a single time and approximately 0.73% taken by the ten largest. Single viable CD3+CD4+CD8-CD45RO+ cells were sorted as the memory CD4+ T cells. Sequences were obtained from memory CD4+ T cells from blood. The origin of the receptors is an adult in good health and CMV-seronegative.

The chain employs TRBV11-2 and TRBJ2-7; 8 positions agree with TRBD2. Looked up from germline, CDR1 is SGHAT and CDR2 is FQNNGV. This CDR3 comprises 15 residues. Losses at the gene ends were 1 base for V and 3 bases for J; bases not matched to a gene: 5. For the CDR3, the DNA is TGTGCCAGCAGCTTAGCGGTCCTAGCGGGCTACGAGCAGTACTTC. Protein: CASSLAVLAGYEQYF.

The gene calls are TRBV6-6 and TRBJ2-7; D uncertain. Trimming shortened V by 5 bases and J by 3 bases, and 11 bases separated the two germline ends. The CDR3 extends over 13 amino acids. Germline V lookup: CDR1 MNHNY, CDR2 SVGAGI (reference sequence). CDR3 coding DNA: TGTGCCAGCAGTCGGGCAGGTGACTACGAGCAGTACTTC. This encodes CASSRAGDYEQYF.

The chain has TRBV7-3 and TRBJ2-1; 8 nucleotides match TRBD1. CDR3 length: 16 residues. Germline V gene lookup returns CDR1 SGHTA and CDR2 FQGTGA. Unmatched junction bases numbered 9, after V lost 1 base and J lost 7 bases. The CDR3 DNA reads TGTGCCAGCAGCTTAAGGCCCCAGGGGGCGTGGAATGAGCAGTTCTTC. It yields the protein CASSLRPQGAWNEQFF.

V and J are TRBV2 and TRBJ1-6; 7 bases are a match to TRBD1. Unmatched junction bases numbered 11, after V lost 5 bases and J lost 10 bases. The CDR3 contains 15 residues. Germline V gene sequence: CDR1 SNHLY, CDR2 FYNNEI. The CDR3 is CASSTTRDRESPLHF. As DNA, the CDR3 is TGTGCCAGCAGTACGACCCGGGACAGAGAATCACCCCTCCACTTT.

The chain uses TRBV10-3 and TRBJ2-5; 10 bases line up with TRBD2. V lost 0 bases to trimming and J lost 7 bases; unmatched junction nucleotides: 2. The V gene's germline CDR1 is ENHRY and CDR2 SYGVKD. The CDR3 extends over 14 amino acids. Here the CDR3 reads CAISESGLAVTQYF. The CDR3 nucleotides are TGTGCCATCAGTGAGTCCGGACTAGCGGTGACCCAGTACTTC.

This clone was recorded a few times. The V and J genes are TRBV7-3 and TRBJ2-5; possibly TRBD2 for D (7 bases). CDR1 SGHTA and CDR2 FQGTGA come from the germline V gene. This CDR3 is 15 amino acids long. V gave up 2 bases and J gave up 5 bases, with 15 bases separating them. CDR3 in amino acids: CASSLVGGPLETQYF. In DNA, the CDR3 is TGTGCCAGCAGCTTAGTGGGGGGGCCCCTGGAGACCCAGTACTTC.

V is TRBV4-1 and J is TRBJ1-6; D is undetermined. Trimming shortened V by 0 bases and J by 4 bases, and 13 bases separated the two germline ends. From germline, CDR1 is MGHRA and CDR2 YSYEKL. CDR3 length: 17 residues. The CDR3 region has the DNA TGCGCCAGCAGCCAAGAGGCGCCTGAGAATTATAATTCACCCCTCCACTTT. It yields the protein CASSQEAPENYNSPLHF.

As for this clone: Relative to the germline gene, one junction end is altered; a read error may explain this. The rearrangement uses TRBV29-1 and TRBJ2-1; D gene ambiguous. Germline CDR1 is SQVTM and CDR2 is ANQGSEA. This CDR3 has 14 residues. The CDR3 region has the DNA TGCAGCACCGGCCGCACAACCTCCAACAATGAGCAGTTCTTC. It specifies CSTGRTTSNNEQFF.

V gene TRBV7-2 combines with J gene TRBJ1-1; D uncertain. CDR1 and CDR2 from the germline V gene are SGHTA and FQGNSA. Deletions cut 2 bases from V and 9 bases from J, with 10 bases between. The CDR3 length is 12 residues. Here the CDR3 DNA reads TGTGCCAGCAGCTTACTTGGAGGGAAAGCTTTCTTT. Protein sequence: CASSLLGGKAFF.

V usage is TRBV5-1 and J usage is TRBJ2-2; D is ambiguous. Germline CDR1 reads SGHRS; CDR2 reads YFSETQ. V was trimmed by 0 bases and J by 6 bases, leaving 6 bases between them. The CDR3 covers 13 residues. The CDR3 sequence is CASSLGRAGELFF. Here the CDR3 DNA reads TGCGCCAGCAGCTTGGGTCGGGCCGGGGAGCTGTTTTTT.

The chain links TRBV5-1 to TRBJ2-2, with 7 bases matching TRBD1. Germline V lookup: CDR1 SGHRS, CDR2 YFSETQ. This CDR3 contains 15 residues. J was trimmed by 1 base and V by 4 bases; bases with no gene match: 4. The CDR3 protein is CASSPGQLNTGELFF. DNA of the CDR3: TGCGCCAGCAGCCCGGGACAGCTGAACACCGGGGAGCTGTTTTTT.

The chain uses TRBV28 and TRBJ1-2, with D possibly TRBD1 on 5 matching bases. Trimming stripped 10 bases from V and 0 bases from J, with 18 bases between. In germline, CDR1 is MDHEN, CDR2 SYDVKM. CDR3 size: 15 residues. As DNA, the CDR3 is TGTGCCACCCGCGGGAGGACACTAACTAACTATGGCTACACCTTC. Its protein is CATRGRTLTNYGYTF.

The chain has TRBV18 and TRBJ2-2; tentative D call: TRBD1 (5 bases). Germline CDR1 reads KGHSH; CDR2 reads LQKENI. The V end lost 5 bases, the J end lost 1 base, and 8 bases lay between the germline ends. This CDR3 is built from 14 residues. CDR3 sequence: CASSIRENTGELFF. CDR3 sequence (DNA): TGTGCCAGCTCAATCAGGGAGAACACCGGGGAGCTGTTTTTT.

The CDR3 nucleotides are TGCGCCAGCAGCTTGGACGGGACACTAGCCAAAAACATTCAGTACTTC. Translating gives CASSLDGTLAKNIQYF. This rearrangement joins TRBV5-1 to TRBJ2-4; possibly TRBD1 for D (6 bases). The ends were cut back, 0 bases at V and 0 bases at J, with 10 bases in the middle. Germline CDR1 SGHRS, CDR2 YFSETQ. The CDR3 extends over 16 amino acids.

The chain employs TRBV30 and TRBJ1-2, with unresolved D. Trimming took 0 bases from V and 5 from J, leaving 10 bases between them. The germline V gene encodes CDR1 GTSNPN and CDR2 SVGIG (reference sequence). This CDR3 contains 13 residues. The CDR3 sequence is CAWSVEPIYGYTF. The DNA of the CDR3 is TGTGCCTGGAGTGTGGAACCCATTTATGGCTACACCTTC.

The rearrangement joins TRBV5-4 to TRBJ1-2; TRBD1 might be the D (5 bases). The ends were cut back, 4 bases at V and 8 bases at J, with 15 bases in the middle. The germline CDR1 and CDR2 sequences are SGHNT and YYREEE (reference sequence). The CDR3 loop spans 13 amino acids. CDR3 in amino acids: CASSPRDPRGYTF. The CDR3 DNA reads TGTGCCAGCAGCCCCCGGGACCCACGGGGCTACACCTTC.

The V call is TRBV5-4, the J call TRBJ2-7; TRBD1 matches at 8 bases. The CDR3 covers 15 residues. Per germline, CDR1 SGHNT and CDR2 YYREEE (reference sequence). The trim removed 4 bases at V and 3 bases at J, leaving 9 bases unmatched. The CDR3 loop is CASSPDAGTGYEQYF. The CDR3, as DNA: TGTGCCAGCAGCCCTGACGCCGGGACAGGCTACGAGCAGTACTTC.

J is TRBJ1-1 and V is TRBV7-2; possibly TRBD1 for D (5 bases). The CDR3 consists of 13 residues. Trimming took 2 bases from V and 3 from J, leaving 7 bases between them. Per the germline V gene, CDR1 is SGHTA and CDR2 is FQGNSA. CDR3 sequence reads: CASSLTQDTEAFF. The CDR3 bases are TGTGCCAGCAGCTTAACACAGGACACTGAAGCTTTCTTT.

This chain joins TRBV9 and TRBJ1-6, with D uncertain. The germline CDR1 and CDR2 sequences are SGDLS and YYNGEE. Trimming took off 3 bases at V and 9 bases at J, with 13 bases between the two ends. The CDR3 length is 14 residues. CDR3 bases: TGTGCCAGCAGCGAGCGGGCGGGTTCTTCACCCCTCCACTTT. Residues: CASSERAGSSPLHF.

The chain links TRBV9 to TRBJ2-3; the match to TRBD2 covers 16 bases. The CDR3 consists of 15 residues. V lost 7 bases, J lost 5 bases, and 4 bases stayed unmatched. CDR1 and CDR2 from the germline V gene are SGDLS and YYNGEE. CDR3 sequence: CASGTSGGALDTQYF. In nucleotides, the CDR3 is TGTGCCAGCGGGACTAGCGGGGGGGCATTAGATACGCAGTATTTT.

V is TRBV25-1 and J is TRBJ1-1, with D maybe TRBD1 (5 bases). V was clipped by 7 bases and J by 1 base, with 13 bases between them. This CDR3 has 14 amino acids. CDR1 is MGHDK, CDR2 SYGVNS, per germline. The CDR3 loop reads CASTRRGRNTEAFF. DNA of the CDR3: TGTGCCAGCACCAGGAGGGGTCGGAACACTGAAGCTTTCTTT.

This sequence joins TRBV4-1 and TRBJ1-5; D is uncertain. The CDR3 extends over 14 amino acids. Germline V CDR1 and CDR2: MGHRA, YSYEKL. V gave up 1 base and J gave up 7 bases, with 11 bases separating them. This CDR3 is CASSQVGYLQPQHF. CDR3 sequence (DNA): TGCGCCAGCAGCCAAGTGGGCTATCTACAGCCCCAGCATTTT.

The chain links TRBV9 to TRBJ1-2; D is perhaps TRBD1 (5 bases). The CDR3 is made up of 12 amino acids. V dropped 2 bases and J dropped 4 bases, with 6 bases sitting between them. CDR1 and CDR2 (germline): SGDLS, YYNGEE. The CDR3 protein is CASSVGTYGYTF. CDR3 DNA: TGTGCCAGCAGCGTCGGGACCTATGGCTACACCTTC.

The rearrangement uses TRBV7-3 and TRBJ2-1; tentatively, D is TRBD2 (6 bases). The CDR3 totals 16 residues. Germline V gives CDR1 SGHTA, CDR2 FQGTGA. V was shortened by 5 bases and J by 4 bases, with 18 bases between the two germline ends. As DNA, the CDR3 is TGTGCCAGCAGCCCCTCCGGGACTTCGGGTTACAATGAGCAGTTCTTC. Its translation is CASSPSGTSGYNEQFF.

J is TRBJ2-5 and V is TRBV7-3; the D call may be TRBD1 or TRBD2 (6 bases each). V lost 2 bases and J lost 5, with 15 bases in between. CDR3 length equals 15 residues. The V gene's germline CDR1 is SGHTA and CDR2 FQGTGA. This chain's CDR3 is CASSLGWGAGETQYF. CDR3 sequence (DNA): TGTGCCAGCAGCTTAGGCTGGGGGGCGGGTGAGACCCAGTACTTC.

The CDR3 sequence is CASSLLGQGAGELFF. Written as DNA, the CDR3 is TGTGCCAGCAGCCTCCTCGGACAGGGTGCCGGGGAGCTGTTTTTT. The J gene is TRBJ2-2, the V gene TRBV7-8; 8 bases match TRBD1. CDR3 length: 15 amino acids. V trimming: 5 bases; J trimming: 6 bases; junction bases outside the gene matches: 8. Germline V lookup: CDR1 SGHVS, CDR2 FQNEAQ.

The gene calls are TRBV7-9 and TRBJ2-7; D is possibly TRBD1 (6 bases). Looked up from germline, CDR1 is SEHNR and CDR2 is FQNEAQ (reference sequence). Trimming pared 5 bases from V and 7 bases from J, leaving 15 bases between. The length of the CDR3 is 13 residues. The CDR3 DNA sequence: TGTGCCAGCAGCCCGACAGGCGCCTGGGAGCAGTACTTC. It translates to CASSPTGAWEQYF.